This TCR beta chain was observed in a study of cytomegalovirus exposure and HLA in healthy donors (dated by TCRdb to the late 2010s). In terms of the full investigation: The 666 repertoires of the first cohort and the 120 validation repertoires were produced on the same platform, according to a later analysis. The study was designed to test whether signatures of past pathogen exposure could be identified by cataloging public T cell receptors. In addition to the first cohort of hundreds of subjects, a separate validation cohort of 120 different subjects was used. The study combined high-throughput TCR immunosequencing, statistical association of individual TCRs with disease status, and machine learning to predict cytomegalovirus infection status.

Receptor libraries were prepared by the immunoSEQ multiplex PCR assay. As for how the authors treated the data: A statistical classification framework was developed to diagnose cytomegalovirus status using the catalog of TCR beta chain sequences. TCRdb provides this immuneACCESS table in a form limited to in-frame rearrangements. Some clones are lacking; in checked studies, under half of them reflect an unresolved V gene, and why the rest are absent is not known. Clone size and V and J calls were adopted from that table, with D and trimming inferred from the DNA. The sample profile shows more than 300,000 clones; roughly 88% of them were found once. The top ten clonotypes cover roughly 0.8% of the sample. The donors belonged to the validation cohort of approximately 130 subjects, which was separate from the roughly 670-subject first cohort. General study outcomes and caveats: According to the authors, the approach could potentially be generalized to other disease states and immunological phenotypes. Subsequent analysis determined that TCRs grouped into clusters in the first cohort also showed a tendency toward co-occurrence across the 120 validation repertoires, and 85% to 95% of cluster scores exceeded 0. A total of about 150 TCR beta chains were listed by the study as associated with cytomegalovirus. In vitro tests confirmed that a few of the cytomegalovirus-associated TCR beta chains recognize cytomegalovirus antigens. Cytomegalovirus status was reported to be diagnosed by the classifier with high specificity and sensitivity in both the original and validation cohorts. Across donors, most TCR sequences were observed very rarely, whereas some public TCRs were present in many individuals. A later analysis had no HLA typing for the validation cohort, so co-occurrence there was scored across all 130 or so repertoires.

With respect to this clone: It has no known antigen specificity. Base qualities were left out, and no much larger clone turns up one base away.

CDR3 length: 14 amino acids, cysteine to phenylalanine. Only the CDR3 part of the read is kept: 42 bases, read in frame from the first base. V sheds 7 bases and J sheds 0 bases, leaving 11 bases between their ends. This clonotype originated in a woman aged 18-35 years in good health and CMV-seronegative. The sample taken for sequencing was PBMCs. This chain joins TRBV5-3 to TRBJ2-4, with no confidently assigned D gene. TRBV5-3 is treated as an ORF (open reading frame) with a function not yet certain. The CDR3 is CARSPPRAKNIQYF. The nucleotides read TGTGCCAGATCGCCCCCTAGAGCCAAAAACATTCAGTACTTC.